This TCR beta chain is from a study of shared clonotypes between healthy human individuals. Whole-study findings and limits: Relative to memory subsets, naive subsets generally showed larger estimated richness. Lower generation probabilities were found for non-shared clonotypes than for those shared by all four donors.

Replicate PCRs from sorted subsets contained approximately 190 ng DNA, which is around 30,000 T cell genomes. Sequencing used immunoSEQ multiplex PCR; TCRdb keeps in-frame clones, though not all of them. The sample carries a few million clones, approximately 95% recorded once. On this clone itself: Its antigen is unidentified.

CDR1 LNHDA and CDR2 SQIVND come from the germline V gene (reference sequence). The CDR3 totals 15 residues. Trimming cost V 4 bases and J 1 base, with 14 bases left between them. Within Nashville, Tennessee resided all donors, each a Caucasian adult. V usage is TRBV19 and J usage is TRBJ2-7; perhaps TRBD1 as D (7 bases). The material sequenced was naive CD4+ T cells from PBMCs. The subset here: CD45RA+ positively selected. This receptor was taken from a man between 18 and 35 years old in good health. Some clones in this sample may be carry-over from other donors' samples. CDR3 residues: CASSTQGEASYEQYF. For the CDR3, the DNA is TGTGCCAGTAGTACCCAGGGGGAGGCTTCCTACGAGCAGTACTTC.